This T cell receptor beta chain was found in a study of shared clonotypes between healthy human individuals. Study findings and constraints: On the whole, naive subsets had larger estimated richness than memory subsets had.

Cells designated naive CD8 were CD45RO-negative and were positively selected for CCR7, with terminally differentiated effector memory CD45RA+ cells excluded. Turning to this clone: Its specificity is not known.

V was clipped by 4 bases and J by 0 bases, with 10 bases between them. Germline assignment: CDR1 SGHDN and CDR2 FVKESK. CDR3 length: 14 residues. Generated by immunoSEQ multiplex PCR, the TCRdb table keeps only in-frame clones and is missing some. The table has some 800,000 clones, approximately 92% seen once. V gene TRBV14 combines with J gene TRBJ2-7; D gene ambiguous. The source of this sequence is a man aged 25 to 45 in good health. The specimen was naive CD8+ T cells sorted from blood. CDR3 nucleotides: TGTGCCAGCAGCCCCTACCGGTTCTCCTACGAGCAGTACTTC. Amino acid sequence: CASSPYRFSYEQYF.